This T cell receptor (beta chain) was recovered during a study of CD8 T cells in ankylosing spondylitis. V gave up 3 bases and J gave up 2 bases, with 12 bases separating them. Germline V gene data show CDR1 as SEHNR and CDR2 as FQNEAQ (reference sequence). CDR3 length: 15 residues. From the 5' RACE reads, TCRdb called clonotypes with MiXCR, one entry per CDR3 protein. The data contain 300,000 to 400,000 distinct CDR3 sequences, 20% of them singletons. Note on this clonotype: Its target is unknown.

Study results and caveats: According to the report, clones linked to the disease were significantly enriched in matched synovial fluid samples taken from ankylosing spondylitis patients.

The chain recombines TRBV7-9 with TRBJ2-3; the D gene is possibly TRBD1 (5 bases). Sequenced sample: blood, either unsorted or a sorted T cell fraction (not recorded which). This receptor was obtained from a male donor with ankylosing spondylitis or in good health (not recorded which). Written as DNA, the CDR3 is TGTGCCAGCAGCTTCGAGCAGGGCGTCACAGATACGCAGTATTTT. Its protein is CASSFEQGVTDTQYF.